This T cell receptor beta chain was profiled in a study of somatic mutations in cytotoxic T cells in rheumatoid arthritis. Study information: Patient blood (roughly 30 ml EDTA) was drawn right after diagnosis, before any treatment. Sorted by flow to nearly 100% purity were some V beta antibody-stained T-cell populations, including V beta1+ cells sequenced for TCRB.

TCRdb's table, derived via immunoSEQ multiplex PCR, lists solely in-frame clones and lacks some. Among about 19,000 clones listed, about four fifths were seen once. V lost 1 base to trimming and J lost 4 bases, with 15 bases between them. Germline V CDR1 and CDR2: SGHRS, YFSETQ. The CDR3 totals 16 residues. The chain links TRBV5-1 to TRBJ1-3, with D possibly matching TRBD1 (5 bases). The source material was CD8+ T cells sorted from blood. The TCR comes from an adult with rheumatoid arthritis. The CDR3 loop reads CASSLTAGWKGNTIYF. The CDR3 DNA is TGCGCCAGCAGCTTGACGGCAGGGTGGAAAGGAAACACCATATATTTT.